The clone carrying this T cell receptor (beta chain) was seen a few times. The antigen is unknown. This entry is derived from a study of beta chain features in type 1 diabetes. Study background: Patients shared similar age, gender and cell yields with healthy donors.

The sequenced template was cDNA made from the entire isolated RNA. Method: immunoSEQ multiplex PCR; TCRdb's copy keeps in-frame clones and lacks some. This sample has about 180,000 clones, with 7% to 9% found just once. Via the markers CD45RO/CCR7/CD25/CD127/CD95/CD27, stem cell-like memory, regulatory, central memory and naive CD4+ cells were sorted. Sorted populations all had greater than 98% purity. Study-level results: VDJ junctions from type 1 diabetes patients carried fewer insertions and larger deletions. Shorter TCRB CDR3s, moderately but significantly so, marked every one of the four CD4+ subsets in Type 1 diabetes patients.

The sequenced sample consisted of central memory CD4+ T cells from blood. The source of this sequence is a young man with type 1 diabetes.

The CDR3 region is CSVAGGNGDTQYF. CDR3 nucleotide sequence: TGCAGCGTTGCAGGGGGCAACGGAGATACGCAGTATTTT. The rearrangement links TRBV29-1 to TRBJ2-3; 8 bases align to TRBD1. The germline V gene encodes CDR1 SQVTM and CDR2 ANQGSEA. This CDR3 has 13 amino acids. The ends lost 4 bases at V and 5 bases at J; junction bases unmatched: 5.